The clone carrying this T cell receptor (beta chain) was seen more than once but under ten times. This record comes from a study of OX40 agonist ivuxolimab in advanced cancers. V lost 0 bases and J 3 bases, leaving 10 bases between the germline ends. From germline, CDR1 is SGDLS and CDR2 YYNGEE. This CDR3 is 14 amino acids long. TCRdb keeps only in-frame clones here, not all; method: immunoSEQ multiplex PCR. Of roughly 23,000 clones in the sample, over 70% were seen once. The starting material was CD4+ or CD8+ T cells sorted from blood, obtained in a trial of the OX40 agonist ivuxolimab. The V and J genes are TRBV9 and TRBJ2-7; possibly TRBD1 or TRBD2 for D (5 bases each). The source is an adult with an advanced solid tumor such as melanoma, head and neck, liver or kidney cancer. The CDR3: CASSVGGRSYEQYF. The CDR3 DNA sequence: TGTGCCAGCAGCGTAGGGGGACGGAGCTACGAGCAGTACTTC. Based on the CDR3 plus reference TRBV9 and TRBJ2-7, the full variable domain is DSGVTQTPKHLITATGQRVTLRCSPRSGDLSVYWYQQSLDQGLQFLIQYYNGEERAKGNILERFSAQQFPDLHSELNLSSLELGDSALYFCASSVGGRSYEQYFGPGTRLTVT.